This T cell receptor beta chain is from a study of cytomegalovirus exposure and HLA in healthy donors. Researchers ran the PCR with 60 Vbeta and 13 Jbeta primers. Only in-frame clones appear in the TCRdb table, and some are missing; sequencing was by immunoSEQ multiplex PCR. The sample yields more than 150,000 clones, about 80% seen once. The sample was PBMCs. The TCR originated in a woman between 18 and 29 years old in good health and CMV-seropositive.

CDR3 DNA sequence: TGTGCCAGCAGCCCCATGCCGTCCAGTGGCTACACCTTC. Amino acid sequence: CASSPMPSSGYTF. This chain uses TRBV7-3 with TRBJ1-2, with D uncertain. V shed 5 bases and J shed 7 bases, with 14 bases lying between them. Per germline, CDR1 SGHTA and CDR2 FQGTGA. CDR3 length equals 13 residues.